This is a list of T cell receptor beta chains from one sample in a study of T cell responses to AZD1222 COVID-19 vaccine. Only in-frame clones appear in the TCRdb table, and some are missing; sequencing was by immunoSEQ multiplex PCR. The profile shows under 200,000 clones, less than 95% of them singletons. The material was peripheral blood, obtained on day 0 of AZD1222 vaccination. These receptor sequences come from an adult in good health. The conserved cysteine and the conserved F or W are not part of the CDR3 here.

v_call cdr3_aa
TRBV4-1 ASRPTGNNQPQH
TRBV18 ASSPGQGFGYGYT
TRBV19 ASSIASMGSNEQF
TRBV27 ASSLSLAPDGYT
TRBV10-3 AIIGQGVNYGYT
TRBV5-1 ASSFGWGANTEAF
TRBV2 ASSRGLLSEKLF
TRBV5-1 ASTYGLENTEAF
TRBV2 ASSLSGSSYEQY
TRBV4-2 ASSPRGRGRSNQPQH
TRBV19 ASRDQGTEAF
TRBV7-3 ASSPGLAGYNEQF
TRBV2 ASSVERGNQPQH
TRBV6-5 ASGVTGDNYGYT